One sample yielded the 29 T cell receptor beta chains listed below, sequenced in a study of shared clonotypes between healthy human individuals. Libraries were prepared by immunoSEQ multiplex PCR; TCRdb keeps only in-frame clonotypes and omits some of them. Here the sample spans under 150,000 clones, about 67% being singletons. The sequenced sample was memory CD8+ T cells sorted from blood. Subset noted: CD45RO+ cells pooled with CCR7-negative TemRA cells. The receptors were gathered from a woman younger than 45 in good health.

The chain combines TRBV6-5 with TRBJ2-7; D is tentatively TRBD1 or TRBD2 (6 bases each). Trimming took off 2 bases at V and 3 bases at J, with 11 bases between the two ends. This CDR3 is 14 amino acids long. The germline V gene encodes CDR1 MNHEY and CDR2 SVGAGI. The CDR3 spells CASSYGGGDYEQYF. The DNA for the CDR3 is TGTGCCAGCAGTTACGGAGGGGGAGACTACGAGCAGTACTTC.

The rearrangement joins TRBV25-1 to TRBJ1-2; D may be TRBD1 (5 bases). This CDR3 is 13 amino acids long. V was pared by 2 bases and J by 7 bases, with 11 bases between. Per the germline V gene, CDR1 is MGHDK and CDR2 is SYGVNS. CDR3 residues: CASSEPGRFGYTF. CDR3 sequence (DNA): TGTGCCAGCAGTGAACCAGGGAGGTTTGGCTACACCTTC.

CDR3 nucleotides: TGCAGCGTTGCTAATCTTCTATCCTATGGCTACACCTTC. Residues: CSVANLLSYGYTF. The chain uses TRBV29-1 and TRBJ1-2; D not resolved. Deletions cut 4 bases from V and 4 bases from J, with 13 bases between. The CDR3 is 13 amino acids. CDR1 and CDR2 (germline): SQVTM, ANQGSEA.

The V gene is TRBV7-6, the J gene TRBJ2-7; D uncertain. The CDR3 length is 13 residues. The germline gives CDR1 SGHVS, CDR2 FNYEAQ. V was pared by 4 bases and J by 6 bases, with 13 bases between. CDR3 sequence reads: CASSYLLSVEQYF. The DNA of the CDR3 is TGTGCCAGCAGCTATTTGTTATCTGTCGAGCAGTACTTC. Drawing the rest from reference TRBV7-6 and TRBJ2-7, the complete variable domain is GAGVSQSPRYKVTKRGQDVALRCDPISGHVSLYWYRQALGQGPEFLTYFNYEAQQDKSGLPNDRFSAERPEGSISTLTIQRTEQRDSAMYRCASSYLLSVEQYFGPGTRLTVT.

The chain uses TRBV9 and TRBJ2-3, with 14 bases fitting TRBD2. Germline V CDR1 and CDR2: SGDLS, YYNGEE. After removal of 4 bases from V and 3 bases from J, the junction contained 13 bases not matched to a gene. The length of the CDR3 is 19 residues. The CDR3 sequence: CASSPIRGLAGVVTDTQYF. The DNA for the CDR3 is TGTGCCAGCAGCCCGATCCGGGGACTAGCGGGAGTTGTGACAGATACGCAGTATTTT.

The V call is TRBV19, the J call TRBJ1-2; 7 nucleotides match TRBD1. Trimming removed 7 bases from V and 5 bases from J; junction bases left unmatched: 19. The germline V gene has CDR1 LNHDA and CDR2 SQIVND (reference sequence). The CDR3 runs 17 residues. CDR3 protein: CASTSGIRQGKLYGYTF. The CDR3 region has the DNA TGTGCCAGTACCTCGGGGATACGACAGGGAAAACTTTATGGCTACACCTTC.

The rearrangement links TRBV15 to TRBJ1-1; D possibly corresponds to TRBD1 (6 bases). This CDR3 region has 17 residues. V lost 0 bases to trimming and J lost 5 bases, with 19 bases between them. CDR1 LNHNV and CDR2 YYDKDF come from the germline V gene (reference sequence). CDR3 coding DNA: TGTGCCACCAGCAGAGATCGGTTGATTACAGGGCGGACTGAAGCTTTCTTT. Amino acid sequence: CATSRDRLITGRTEAFF.

This chain connects TRBV5-1 to TRBJ2-1, with TRBD1 matching 7 bases. V lost 3 bases to trimming and J lost 8 bases; unmatched junction nucleotides: 5. The CDR3 sequence is 13 residues long. Germline values: CDR1 SGHRS, CDR2 YFSETQ. The CDR3 DNA reads TGCGCCAGCAGCTCGGTGACAGGGCATGAGCAGTTCTTC. Translating it yields CASSSVTGHEQFF. The variable domain in full, completed from reference TRBV5-1 and TRBJ2-1, reads KAGVTQTPRYLIKTRGQQVTLSCSPISGHRSVSWYQQTPGQGLQFLFEYFSETQRNKGNFPGRFSGRQFSNSRSEMNVSTLELGDSALYLCASSSVTGHEQFFGPGTRLTVL.

The V and J genes are TRBV5-1 and TRBJ1-4; D gene ambiguous. The CDR3 loop spans 13 amino acids. Between the trimmed V and J ends, which lost 5 bases and 2 bases, there was a span of 7 bases. Germline loops: CDR1 SGHRS, CDR2 YFSETQ. CDR3 amino acids: CASSKWTNEKLFF. The DNA of the CDR3 is TGCGCCAGCAGTAAGTGGACTAATGAAAAACTGTTTTTT.

This clone was observed at least ten times. The chain recombines TRBV28 with TRBJ2-6, with a tentative D call TRBD1 (5 bases). Deletions cut 10 bases from V and 0 bases from J, with 16 bases between. Per the germline V gene, CDR1 is MDHEN and CDR2 is SYDVKM. The CDR3 runs 16 residues. The CDR3 region has the DNA TGTGCCACCGTGGAAGGGGAAGCCTCTGGGGCCAACGTCCTGACTTTC. It yields the protein CATVEGEASGANVLTF.

V gene TRBV11-2 combines with J gene TRBJ2-5; 7 bases align to TRBD1. The end of the DNA is better explained by TRBJ2-7, so the J call may be wrong. This CDR3 spans 15 amino acids. Germline CDR1 is SGHAT and CDR2 is FQNNGV. The CDR3 loop reads CASSSQDRTIYEQYF. The DNA of the CDR3 is TGTGCCAGCAGCTCGCAGGACAGGACCATCTACGAGCAGTACTTC.

A word on this clone: This sequence is one base from a far larger clone and is likely a read error. The chain employs TRBV7-2 and TRBJ1-2; D not resolved. The CDR3 length is 12 residues. Trimming removed 1 base at V and 3 bases at J, with 3 bases between. CDR1 and CDR2 from the germline V gene are SGHTA and FQGNSA. The chain's CDR3 is CASSLDHYGYTF. The CDR3 DNA sequence: TGTGCCAGCAGCTTAGATCACTATGGCTACACCTTC.

The CDR3 DNA reads TGTGCCAGCAGTGATAGAGACAGGGGGCTGATTGGACACGAGCAGTACTTC. Amino acids: CASSDRDRGLIGHEQYF. The chain recombines TRBV25-1 with TRBJ2-7; 10 bases line up with TRBD1. Germline V gene data show CDR1 as MGHDK and CDR2 as SYGVNS. This CDR3 has 17 amino acids. The ends lost 3 bases at V and 5 bases at J; junction bases unmatched: 13.

As concerns this clone: With a far larger clone one base away, a read error is the likely cause. V usage is TRBV27 and J usage is TRBJ2-7; D uncertain. Per the germline V gene, CDR1 is MNHEY and CDR2 is SMNVEV (reference sequence). The CDR3 is 12 residues long. The CDR3, as DNA: TGTGTCAGCTACTCTAGCTCCTACGAGCAGTACTTC. Protein sequence: CVSYSSSYEQYF.

This rearrangement joins TRBV7-3 to TRBJ1-5, with TRBD1 as a possible D gene (6 bases). V lost 5 bases and J lost 3, with 14 bases in between. Germline CDR1 and CDR2: SGHTA and FQGTGA. The CDR3 consists of 15 residues. CDR3: CASSRGGMPNQPQHF. DNA for the CDR3: TGTGCCAGCAGCCGGGGGGGCATGCCCAATCAGCCCCAGCATTTT.

The chain uses TRBV5-6 and TRBJ2-7; 8 bases match TRBD1. The CDR3 runs to 15 residues. Germline V gene lookup returns CDR1 SGHDT and CDR2 YYEEEE. V shed 4 bases, J shed 3 bases, and the junction held 9 bases outside the gene matches. The CDR3 DNA reads as TGTGCCAGCAGCCTGGATGGACAGGGAGGCTACGAGCAGTACTTC. The encoded protein is CASSLDGQGGYEQYF. Filled out from reference TRBV5-6 and TRBJ2-7, the complete variable domain reads DAGVTQSPTHLIKTRGQQVTLRCSPKSGHDTVSWYQQALGQGPQFIFQYYEEEERQRGNFPDRFSGHQFPNYSSELNVNALLLGDSALYLCASSLDGQGGYEQYFGPGTRLTVT.

This clone has a single count. This chain uses TRBV29-1 with TRBJ2-5; D not resolved. The J call is uncertain, as TRBJ2-7 better fits the DNA end. The CDR3 has 12 residues. The germline V gene has CDR1 SQVTM and CDR2 ANQGSEA. The DNA of the CDR3 is TGCAGCGTTGGGCCAGACGGTCTCGAGCAGTACTTC. Translated: CSVGPDGLEQYF.

The rearrangement uses TRBV19 and TRBJ2-5, with TRBD2 matching over 10 bases. Germline loops: CDR1 LNHDA, CDR2 SQIVND (reference sequence). The V segment lost 2 bases and the J segment 3 bases; nucleotides outside the gene matches: 9. This CDR3 contains 17 residues. The CDR3 region is CASSIWGPGLAKETQYF. DNA of the CDR3: TGTGCCAGTAGTATATGGGGTCCGGGACTAGCGAAAGAGACCCAGTACTTC.

Many counts were recorded for this clone. The identical CDR3 is also encoded by other nucleotide sequences in the sample. J is TRBJ2-2 and V is TRBV5-1, with a weak D call TRBD1 (5 bases). Trimming took off 4 bases at V and 3 bases at J, with 7 bases between the two ends. CDR1 and CDR2 from the germline V gene are SGHRS and YFSETQ. This CDR3 contains 13 residues. The CDR3 reads CASSLTDTGELFF. CDR3 coding DNA: TGCGCCAGCAGCCTGACAGACACCGGGGAGCTGTTTTTT.

CDR3 DNA sequence: TGTGCCAGCAGTCTAGCGGGACTATTCTACGAGCAGTACTTC. Translated, it gives CASSLAGLFYEQYF. The rearrangement joins TRBV28 to TRBJ2-7, with 9 bases fitting TRBD2. Germline V CDR1 and CDR2: MDHEN, SYDVKM. The CDR3 loop spans 14 amino acids. With V trimmed by 5 bases and J by 3 bases, 5 bases remained unmatched.

The chain employs TRBV6-4 and TRBJ1-5; D may be TRBD1 (6 bases). The germline V gene encodes CDR1 MRHNA and CDR2 SNTAGT. The CDR3 totals 14 residues. Trimming cost V 4 bases and J 2 bases, with 9 bases left between them. The DNA for the CDR3 is TGTGCCAGCAGTGTCGGGGGCGGCAATCAGCCCCAGCATTTT. This encodes CASSVGGGNQPQHF.

Concerning this clone itself: This sequence is one base from a far larger clone and is likely a read error. The chain couples TRBV30 to TRBJ1-1; D uncertain. The CDR3 totals 13 residues. Germline CDR1 and CDR2: GTSNPN and SVGIG (reference sequence). Trimming removed 5 bases at V and 6 bases at J, with 16 bases between. The CDR3, as DNA: TGTGCCTGGGCCGACCCTTATTGGCCTGAAGCTTTCTTT. Its protein product is CAWADPYWPEAFF. Filled out from reference TRBV30 and TRBJ1-1, the complete variable domain reads SQTIHQWPATLVQPVGSPLSLECTVEGTSNPNLYWYRQAAGRGLQLLFYSVGIGQISSEVPQNLSASRPQDRQFILSSKKLLLSDSGFYLCAWADPYWPEAFFGQGTRLTVV.

As DNA, the CDR3 is TGTGCCAGTAGTTCGCCGCCGGGACAGGGTGATGGAAACACCATATATTTT. Encoded protein: CASSSPPGQGDGNTIYF. The chain recombines TRBV19 with TRBJ1-3, with 9 bases that match TRBD1. The CDR3 totals 17 residues. CDR1 and CDR2 (germline): LNHDA, SQIVND (reference sequence). V dropped 5 bases and J dropped 3; count of bases not matched to a gene: 11.

The rearrangement links TRBV20-1 to TRBJ2-7, with 7 bases matching TRBD2. The CDR3 covers 11 residues. In germline, CDR1 is DFQATT, CDR2 SNEGSKA (reference sequence). V lost 3 bases and J lost 4; bases outside the gene matches: 0. The CDR3 DNA sequence: TGCAGTGCTAGGGGGGGGTACGAGCAGTACTTC. Residues: CSARGGYEQYF.

The chain couples TRBV19 to TRBJ2-7; 7 bases match TRBD2. V was clipped by 3 bases and J by 1 base; unmatched bases: 3. Germline V gives CDR1 LNHDA, CDR2 SQIVND (reference sequence). There are 14 residues in the CDR3. This CDR3 is CASSIWGGSYEQYF. The CDR3 DNA is TGTGCCAGTAGTATTTGGGGAGGGTCCTACGAGCAGTACTTC. Full variable domain (outside the CDR3, taken from reference TRBV19 and TRBJ2-7): DGGITQSPKYLFRKEGQNVTLSCEQNLNHDAMYWYRQDPGQGLRLIYYSQIVNDFQKGDIAEGYSVSREKKESFPLTVTSAQKNPTAFYLCASSIWGGSYEQYFGPGTRLTVT.

A few counts support this clone. The J gene is TRBJ2-7, the V gene TRBV9; D gene unclear. Between the trimmed V and J ends, which lost 0 bases and 6 bases, there was a span of 13 bases. Germline V lookup: CDR1 SGDLS, CDR2 YYNGEE. This CDR3 contains 14 residues. CDR3 loop: CASSVEGGWGEQYF. CDR3 DNA sequence: TGTGCCAGCAGCGTAGAAGGTGGGTGGGGCGAGCAGTACTTC.

The chain employs TRBV25-1 and TRBJ2-7, with TRBD1 matching 11 bases. J lost 6 bases, V lost 6 bases, and 7 bases had no gene match. The germline V gene encodes CDR1 MGHDK and CDR2 SYGVNS. CDR3 length: 14 residues. CDR3 loop: CASRAGTGGGEQYF. Here the CDR3 DNA reads TGTGCCAGCAGGGCCGGGACAGGGGGTGGCGAGCAGTACTTC.

This chain links TRBV9 with TRBJ2-5, with a tentative D call TRBD2 (7 bases). The germline CDR1 and CDR2 sequences are SGDLS and YYNGEE. Trimming shortened V by 0 bases and J by 4 bases, and 16 bases separated the two germline ends. The CDR3 extends over 16 amino acids. This CDR3 reads CASSVAGAGVGETQYF. CDR3 sequence (DNA): TGTGCCAGCAGCGTAGCGGGGGCGGGAGTGGGAGAGACCCAGTACTTC.

The chain links TRBV13 to TRBJ2-7; 10 bases are shared with TRBD1. Germline-derived CDR1 and CDR2 are PRHDT and FYEKMQ (reference sequence). The CDR3 extends over 15 amino acids. J gave up 5 bases and V 4 bases, and 8 bases lay outside the gene matches. This chain's CDR3 is CASSSTTGGKDEQYF. CDR3 bases: TGTGCCAGCAGCTCAACGACAGGGGGCAAGGACGAGCAGTACTTC.